This T cell receptor (beta chain) was captured by sequencing in a study of human T cells and chemical hapten exposure. TCRdb re-derived calls from the RACE reads in MiXCR, one entry per CDR3 protein. The table has 150,000 to 200,000 distinct CDR3 sequences, roughly 26% seen once. This clonotype was counted only a few times. Noted time point: patch test 3, about 24 weeks after DPC sensitization. Treatment noted: therapeutic diphenylcyclopropenone sensitization with weekly scalp DPC. This CDR3 region has 12 residues. The germline V and J ends were trimmed by 6 bases and 2 bases, with 10 bases remaining between them. The V gene's germline CDR1 is SQVTM and CDR2 ANQGSEA.

V is TRBV29-1 and J is TRBJ1-2, with D hard to call. The sequencing used whole blood, collected in connection with sensitization to the hapten diphenylcyclopropenone (DPC). The receptor's source is a woman younger than 35 with alopecia areata. Some clones in this sample may be carry-over from other donors' samples. In DNA, the CDR3 is TGCAGCGTGTCCACAGCGAACTATGGCTACACCTTC. Its protein is CSVSTANYGYTF. The whole variable domain, remainder taken from reference TRBV29-1 and TRBJ1-2, is SAVISQKPSRDICQRGTSLTIQCQVDSQVTMMFWYRQQPGQSLTLIATANQGSEATYESGFVIDKFPISRPNLTFSTLTVSNMSPEDSSIYLCSVSTANYGYTFGSGTRLTVV.